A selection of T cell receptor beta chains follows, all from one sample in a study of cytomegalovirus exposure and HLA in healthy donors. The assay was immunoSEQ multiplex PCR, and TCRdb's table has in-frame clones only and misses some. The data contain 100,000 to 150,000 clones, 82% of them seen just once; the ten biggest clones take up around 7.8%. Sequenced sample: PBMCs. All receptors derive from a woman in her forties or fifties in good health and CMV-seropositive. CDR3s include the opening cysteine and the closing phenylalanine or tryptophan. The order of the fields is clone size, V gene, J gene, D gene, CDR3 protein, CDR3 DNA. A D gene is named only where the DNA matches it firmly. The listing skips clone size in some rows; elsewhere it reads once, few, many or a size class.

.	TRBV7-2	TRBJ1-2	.	CASSLGASSYYGYTF	TGTGCCAGCAGCTTAGGAGCTAGCAGCTACTATGGCTACACCTTC
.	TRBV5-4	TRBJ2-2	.	CASSITGLTGELFF	TGTGCCAGCAGCATTACAGGGTTGACCGGGGAGCTGTTTTTT
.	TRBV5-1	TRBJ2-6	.	CASSPNLGESGANVLTF	TGCGCCAGCAGCCCCAACCTTGGTGAGTCTGGGGCCAACGTCCTGACTTTC
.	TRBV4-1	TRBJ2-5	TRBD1	CASSRAGQGGVETQYF	TGCGCCAGCAGCCGGGCGGGACAGGGTGGCGTAGAGACCCAGTACTTC
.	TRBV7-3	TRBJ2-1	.	CASSPDRTSNEQFF	TGTGCCAGCAGCCCCGACAGGACTAGCAATGAGCAGTTCTTC
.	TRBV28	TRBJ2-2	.	CASHPISWGGGELFF	TGTGCCAGCCATCCCATCTCTTGGGGCGGCGGGGAGCTGTTTTTT
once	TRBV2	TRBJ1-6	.	CASSPDRSSYNSPLHF	TGTGCCAGCAGCCCAGACAGAAGCTCCTATAATTCACCCCTCCACTTT
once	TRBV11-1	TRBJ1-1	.	CASSSQGGTEAFF	TGTGCCAGCAGTTCCCAGGGAGGCACTGAAGCTTTCTTT
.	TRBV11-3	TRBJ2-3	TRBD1	CASQGVFDTQYF	TGTGCCAGTCAGGGGGTTTTCGATACGCAGTATTTT
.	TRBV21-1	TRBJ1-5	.	CASSTHRGCSNQPQHF	TGTGCCAGCAGCACTCACAGGGGTTGCAGCAATCAGCCCCAGCATTTT
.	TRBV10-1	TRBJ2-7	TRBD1	CASRTYRDSTYEQYF	TGCGCCAGCAGAACCTACCGGGACAGCACCTACGAGCAGTACTTC
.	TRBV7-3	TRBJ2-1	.	CASSSLGDSYNEQFF	TGTGCCAGCAGCTCCCTAGGGGACTCCTACAATGAGCAGTTCTTC
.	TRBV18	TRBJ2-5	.	CASSPGGKETQYF	TGTGCCAGCTCACCAGGGGGGAAAGAGACCCAGTACTTC
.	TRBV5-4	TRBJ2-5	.	CASSIRQANQETQYF	TGTGCCAGCAGCATCCGACAGGCGAACCAAGAGACCCAGTACTTC
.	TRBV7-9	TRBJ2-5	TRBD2	CASSSMGGYQETQYF	TGTGCCAGCAGCTCAATGGGAGGGTACCAAGAGACCCAGTACTTC
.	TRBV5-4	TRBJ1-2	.	CASSEGRGVYGYTF	TGTGCCAGCAGCGAAGGTCGGGGTGTCTATGGCTACACCTTC
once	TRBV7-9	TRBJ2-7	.	CASRAGGSYEQYF	TGTGCCAGCAGGGCCGGGGGCTCCTACGAGCAGTACTTC
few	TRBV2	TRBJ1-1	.	CASSVRGNTEAFF	TGTGCCAGCAGTGTTAGAGGGAACACTGAAGCTTTCTTT
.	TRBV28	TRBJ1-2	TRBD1	CASSSPGTGGFRNYGYTF	TGTGCCAGCAGTTCCCCCGGGACAGGAGGGTTTAGGAACTATGGCTACACCTTC
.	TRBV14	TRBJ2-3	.	CASSQVLLSSTDTQYF	TGTGCCAGCAGCCAAGTCCTCCTATCTAGCACAGATACGCAGTATTTT
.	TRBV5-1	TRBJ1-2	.	CASSPDRIYGYTF	TGCGCCAGCAGCCCCGACAGGATCTATGGCTACACCTTC
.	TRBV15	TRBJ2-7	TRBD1	CATSREGQGAIYEQYF	TGTGCCACCAGCAGAGAAGGACAGGGGGCCATCTACGAGCAGTACTTC
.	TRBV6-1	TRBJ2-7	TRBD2	CASSEPGASGKVEQYF	TGTGCCAGCAGTGAACCCGGGGCTAGCGGGAAAGTCGAGCAGTACTTC
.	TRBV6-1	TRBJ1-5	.	CASSATPDSYSNQPQHF	TGTGCCAGCAGTGCCACACCGGACAGCTATAGCAATCAGCCCCAGCATTTT
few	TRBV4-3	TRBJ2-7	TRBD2	CASSQSAPAGGSYEQYF	TGCGCCAGCAGCCAATCAGCTCCAGCGGGGGGGTCCTACGAGCAGTACTTC
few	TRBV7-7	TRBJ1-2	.	CASSPMEASGPYGYTF	TGTGCTAGCAGCCCCATGGAGGCTAGTGGGCCCTATGGCTACACCTTC
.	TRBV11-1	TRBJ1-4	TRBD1	CASSFGTGRGATNEKLFF	TGTGCCAGCAGCTTCGGGACAGGGAGGGGAGCAACTAATGAAAAACTGTTTTTT